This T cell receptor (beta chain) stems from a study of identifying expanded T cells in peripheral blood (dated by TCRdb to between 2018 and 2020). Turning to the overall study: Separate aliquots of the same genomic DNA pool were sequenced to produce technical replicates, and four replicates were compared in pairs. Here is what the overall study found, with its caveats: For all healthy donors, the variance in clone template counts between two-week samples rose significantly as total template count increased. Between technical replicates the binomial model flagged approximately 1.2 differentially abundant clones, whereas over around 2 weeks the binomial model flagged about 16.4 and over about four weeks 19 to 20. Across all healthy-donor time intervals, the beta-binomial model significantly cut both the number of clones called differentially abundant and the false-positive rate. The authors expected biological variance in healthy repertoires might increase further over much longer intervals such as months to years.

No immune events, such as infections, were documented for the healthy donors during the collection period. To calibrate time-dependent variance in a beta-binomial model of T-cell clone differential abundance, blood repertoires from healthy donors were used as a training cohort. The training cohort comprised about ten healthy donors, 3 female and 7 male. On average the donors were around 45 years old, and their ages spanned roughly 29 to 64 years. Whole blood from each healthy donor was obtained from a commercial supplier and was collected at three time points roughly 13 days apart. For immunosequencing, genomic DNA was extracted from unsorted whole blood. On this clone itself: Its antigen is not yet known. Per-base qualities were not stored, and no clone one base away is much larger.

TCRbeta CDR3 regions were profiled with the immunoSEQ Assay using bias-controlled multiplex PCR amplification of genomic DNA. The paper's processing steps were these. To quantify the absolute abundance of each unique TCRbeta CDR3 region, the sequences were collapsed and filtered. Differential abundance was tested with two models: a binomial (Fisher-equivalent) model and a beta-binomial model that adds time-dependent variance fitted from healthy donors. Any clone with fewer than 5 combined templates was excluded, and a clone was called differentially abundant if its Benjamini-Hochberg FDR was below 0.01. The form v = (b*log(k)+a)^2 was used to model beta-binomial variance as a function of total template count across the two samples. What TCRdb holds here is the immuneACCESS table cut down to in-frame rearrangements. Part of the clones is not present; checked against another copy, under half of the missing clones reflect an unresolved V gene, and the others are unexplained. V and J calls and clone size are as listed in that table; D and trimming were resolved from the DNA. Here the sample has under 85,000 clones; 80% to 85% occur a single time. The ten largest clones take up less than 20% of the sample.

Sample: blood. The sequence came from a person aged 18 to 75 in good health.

The DNA sequence is given as TGTGCCAGCAGTGCCCCCATTGGGGGGTCCTACGAGCAGTACTTC. This encodes CASSAPIGGSYEQYF. Recombination joined TRBV28 with TRBJ2-7; a tentative D match to TRBD2 spans 6 bases. The CDR3 runs 15 amino acids, cysteine and phenylalanine included. The retained sequence is limited to the CDR3, 45 bases, with the frame set at the first base. V sheds 5 bases and J sheds 1 base, leaving 15 bases between their ends. The germline V gene gives CDR1 as MDHEN and CDR2 as SYDVKM.